This T cell receptor beta chain was sequenced during a study of regulatory dendritic cells for organ transplantation. Whole-study context: Regulatory dendritic cells came from monocytes given vitamin D3 and IL-10. Regarding the study as a whole: Memory T cells were less diverse than naive, with memory CD8+ most oligoclonal. Memory CD8+ clonal expansion seemed more limited with regulatory than mature dendritic cells. The authors noted considerable between-person heterogeneity in alloreactive memory CD8+ cells.

Sorted T cells were CFSE-labeled and cultured 5 days with allogeneic regulatory or mature dendritic cells at 1:10. TCRdb's copy holds only in-frame clones and misses some; the assay was immunoSEQ multiplex PCR. The sample records some 12,000 clones, 74% being singletons. In the case of this clone: Its antigen is not known.

The sample taken for sequencing was naive CD4+ T cells from blood cultured with regulatory dendritic cells. The subset was: CD45RA+ naive T cells. This receptor was obtained from a human donor in good health.

Written as DNA, the CDR3 is TGTGCCAGCAGCTTAGTAGATGTTGAAAAACTGTTTTTT. Protein sequence: CASSLVDVEKLFF. V gene TRBV7-9 combines with J gene TRBJ1-4; no clear D. CDR1 is SEHNR, CDR2 FQNEAQ, per germline (reference sequence). The CDR3 runs 13 residues. V gave up 1 base and J gave up 7 bases, with 7 bases separating them. Looking up the rest from reference TRBV7-9 and TRBJ1-4 gives the full variable domain: DTGVSQNPRHKITKRGQNVTFRCDPISEHNRLYWYRQTLGQGPEFLTYFQNEAQLEKSRLLSDRFSAERPKGSFSTLEIQRTEQGDSAMYLCASSLVDVEKLFFGSGTQLSVL.